The 10 T cell receptor beta chains listed next were all sequenced from one sample in a study of T cells after yellow fever vaccination. TCRdb processed the 5' RACE reads anew with MiXCR; each CDR3 protein has one entry. The sample records 450,000 to 600,000 distinct CDR3 sequences, about a sixth being singletons. The sample consisted of PBMCs, taken less than 6 days after the first yellow fever vaccination. Source of these receptors: a man aged 18 to 29 who received the YFV17D yellow fever vaccine.

The chain couples TRBV6-4 to TRBJ2-3, with 10 bases lining up with TRBD2. The trim removed 6 bases at V and 5 bases at J, leaving 11 bases unmatched. Germline CDR1 reads MRHNA; CDR2 reads SNTAGT. This CDR3 region has 16 residues. CDR3 nucleotide sequence: TGTGCCAGCAGCGTAGCGGGGGGCGCCCTCGGAGATACGCAGTATTTT. Residues: CASSVAGGALGDTQYF.

In this sample, this clonotype turned up many times. The chain couples TRBV12-3 or TRBV12-4 to TRBJ1-1, with TRBD1 as a possible D gene (5 bases). V was trimmed by 6 bases and J by 5 bases, leaving 10 bases between them. CDR3 length: 12 residues. The CDR3 loop is CASSPGSTEAFF. The CDR3 DNA reads as TGTGCCAGCAGCCCAGGGAGTACTGAAGCTTTCTTT.

The rearrangement uses TRBV11-2 and TRBJ1-2; D is unresolved. Germline loops: CDR1 SGHAT, CDR2 FQNNGV. The CDR3 sequence is 12 residues long. V was clipped by 6 bases and J by 4 bases, with 9 bases between them. The DNA for the CDR3 is TGTGCCAGCAGGGGCTTCGGCTATGGCTACACCTTC. Its protein product is CASRGFGYGYTF.

J is TRBJ1-5 and V is TRBV6-1; D is possibly TRBD1 (5 bases). There are 16 residues in the CDR3. The V gene's germline CDR1 is MNHNS and CDR2 SASEGT. The ends were cut back, 5 bases at V and 1 base at J, with 15 bases in the middle. CDR3 residues: CASSPTQGGSNQPQHF. CDR3 DNA: TGTGCCAGCAGTCCCACCCAGGGAGGGAGCAATCAGCCCCAGCATTTT.

V gene TRBV7-9 combines with J gene TRBJ1-4; D uncertain. CDR3 length: 12 residues. Trimming removed 3 bases at V and 11 bases at J, with 10 bases between. CDR1 SEHNR and CDR2 FQNEAQ come from the germline V gene (reference sequence). The CDR3 DNA reads TGTGCCAGCAGCTTGGAGGGTTTGAAACTGTTTTTT. It codes for CASSLEGLKLFF.

This clonotype was counted between two and nine times. The chain is built from TRBV2 and TRBJ2-1, with 8 bases identical to TRBD2. Germline V gene data show CDR1 as SNHLY and CDR2 as FYNNEI. V lost 6 bases to trimming and J lost 3 bases; unmatched junction nucleotides: 4. The CDR3 runs to 14 residues. The CDR3 here is CASRRGEHYNEQFF. The CDR3 nucleotides are TGTGCCAGCAGGCGGGGGGAACACTACAATGAGCAGTTCTTC.

The table lists this clonotype with a few counts. The chain couples TRBV11-2 to TRBJ2-1, with TRBD2 identical over 7 bases. Per germline, CDR1 SGHAT and CDR2 FQNNGV. The V gene end was trimmed by 5 bases and the J gene end by 8 bases; junction bases not matched to a gene: 15. CDR3 length equals 16 residues. The CDR3 coding sequence is TGTGCCAGCAGCCTCCGTGGGGGACGGGGAGGGTATGAGCAGTTCTTC. Translation gives CASSLRGGRGGYEQFF.

This clonotype was seen a handful of times. For the CDR3, the DNA is TGTGCCAGTAGTAAACTGTGGGCGCAAGAGACCCAGTACTTC. Residues: CASSKLWAQETQYF. The chain is built from TRBV19 and TRBJ2-5, with no clear D. The germline V gene has CDR1 LNHDA and CDR2 SQIVND (reference sequence). The CDR3 runs 14 residues. Trimming took off 4 bases at V and 2 bases at J, with 11 bases between the two ends.

The chain uses TRBV20-1 and TRBJ2-3; TRBD2 agrees at 10 bases. V dropped 1 base and J dropped 0; count of bases not matched to a gene: 10. This CDR3 spans 18 amino acids. Germline CDR1 DFQATT, CDR2 SNEGSKA (reference sequence). The DNA for the CDR3 is TGCAGTGCTAGAGCCGTAGCGGGGGGAAGAACTAGCACAGATACGCAGTATTTT. It specifies CSARAVAGGRTSTDTQYF.

This sequence joins TRBV28 and TRBJ2-2, with D maybe TRBD1 (6 bases). Germline CDR1 reads MDHEN; CDR2 reads SYDVKM. Trimming removed 7 bases at V and 5 bases at J, with 17 bases between. This CDR3 is 15 amino acids long. For the CDR3, the DNA is TGTGCCAGCACCCTACAGGGCACGCGGACCGGGGAGCTGTTTTTT. Translated, it gives CASTLQGTRTGELFF.